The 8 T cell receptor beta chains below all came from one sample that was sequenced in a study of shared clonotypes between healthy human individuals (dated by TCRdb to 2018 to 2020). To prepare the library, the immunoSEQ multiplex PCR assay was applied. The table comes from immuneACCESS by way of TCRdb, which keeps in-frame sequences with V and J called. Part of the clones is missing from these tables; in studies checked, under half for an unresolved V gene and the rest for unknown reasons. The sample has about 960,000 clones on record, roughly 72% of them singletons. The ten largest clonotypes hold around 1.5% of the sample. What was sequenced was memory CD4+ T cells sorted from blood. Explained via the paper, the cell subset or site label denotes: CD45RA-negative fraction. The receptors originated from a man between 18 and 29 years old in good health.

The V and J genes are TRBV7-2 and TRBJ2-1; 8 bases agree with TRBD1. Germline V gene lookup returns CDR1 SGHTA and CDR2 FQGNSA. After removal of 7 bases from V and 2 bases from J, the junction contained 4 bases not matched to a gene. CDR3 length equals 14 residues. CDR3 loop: CASTPGQAYNEQFF. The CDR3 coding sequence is TGTGCCAGCACTCCGGGACAGGCCTACAATGAGCAGTTCTTC.

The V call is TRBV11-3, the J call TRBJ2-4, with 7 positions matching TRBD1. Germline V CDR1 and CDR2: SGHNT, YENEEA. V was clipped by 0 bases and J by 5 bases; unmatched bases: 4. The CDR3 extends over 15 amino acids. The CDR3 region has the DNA TGTGCCAGCAGCTTAGATCCCGGACAGGAAAACATTCAGTACTTC. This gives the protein CASSLDPGQENIQYF.

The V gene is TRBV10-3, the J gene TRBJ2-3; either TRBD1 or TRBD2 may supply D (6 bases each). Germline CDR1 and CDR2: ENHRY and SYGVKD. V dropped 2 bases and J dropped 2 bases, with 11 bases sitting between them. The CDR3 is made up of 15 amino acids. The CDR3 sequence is CAISEKQGLTDTQYF. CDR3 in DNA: TGTGCCATCAGTGAGAAACAGGGACTCACAGATACGCAGTATTTT.

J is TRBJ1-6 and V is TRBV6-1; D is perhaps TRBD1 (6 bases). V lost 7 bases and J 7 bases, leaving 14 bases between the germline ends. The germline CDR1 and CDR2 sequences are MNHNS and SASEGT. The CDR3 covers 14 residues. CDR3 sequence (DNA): TGTGCCAGCATAGAAACAGGGTTCAATTCACCCCTCCACTTT. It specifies CASIETGFNSPLHF.

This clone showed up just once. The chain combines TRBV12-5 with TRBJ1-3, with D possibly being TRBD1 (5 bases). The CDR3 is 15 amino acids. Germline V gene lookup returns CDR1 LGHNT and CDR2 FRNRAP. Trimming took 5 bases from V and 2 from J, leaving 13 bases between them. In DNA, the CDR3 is TGTGCTAGTGGTATGTCCGGGGCTGCTGGAAACACCATATATTTT. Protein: CASGMSGAAGNTIYF.

In DNA form, the CDR3 reads TGTGCCAGCAGTTTATCCCATGGCGAAAAACTGTTTTTT. Its protein is CASSLSHGEKLFF. V is TRBV27 and J is TRBJ1-4; D is uncertain. Germline CDR1 is MNHEY and CDR2 is SMNVEV (reference sequence). Trimming cost V 0 bases and J 8 bases, with 7 bases left between them. CDR3 length: 13 residues.

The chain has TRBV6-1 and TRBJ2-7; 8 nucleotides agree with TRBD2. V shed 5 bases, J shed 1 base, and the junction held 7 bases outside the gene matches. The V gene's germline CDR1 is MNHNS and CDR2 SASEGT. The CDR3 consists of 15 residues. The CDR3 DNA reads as TGTGCCAGCAGTCGTAGCGGGGAATCATCCTACGAGCAGTACTTC. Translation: CASSRSGESSYEQYF.

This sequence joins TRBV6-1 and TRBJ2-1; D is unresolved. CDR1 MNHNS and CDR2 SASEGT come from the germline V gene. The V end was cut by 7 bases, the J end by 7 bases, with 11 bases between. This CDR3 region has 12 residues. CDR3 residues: CASIESSNEQFF. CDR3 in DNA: TGTGCCAGCATAGAGAGTTCTAATGAGCAGTTCTTC.